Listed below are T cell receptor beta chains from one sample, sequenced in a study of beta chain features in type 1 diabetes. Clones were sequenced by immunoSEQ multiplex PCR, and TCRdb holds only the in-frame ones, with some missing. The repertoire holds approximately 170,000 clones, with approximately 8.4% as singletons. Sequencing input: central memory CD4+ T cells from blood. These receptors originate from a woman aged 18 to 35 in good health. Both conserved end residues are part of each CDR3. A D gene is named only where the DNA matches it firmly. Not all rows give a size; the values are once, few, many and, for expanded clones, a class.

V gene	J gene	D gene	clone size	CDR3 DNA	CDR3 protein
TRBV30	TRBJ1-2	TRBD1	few	TGTGCCTGGAGTTCCTACCGGCAGGGGGCTAGGAACTATGGCTACACCTTC	CAWSSYRQGARNYGYTF
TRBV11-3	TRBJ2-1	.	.	TGTGCCAGCAGCTCGGGGGTTTTCTACAATGAGCAGTTCTTC	CASSSGVFYNEQFF
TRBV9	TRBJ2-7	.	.	TGTGCCAGCAGCGTAGATCCAGCGGCAATCTCCTACGAGCAGTACTTC	CASSVDPAAISYEQYF
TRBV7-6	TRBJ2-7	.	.	TGTGCCAGCAGCTTTAGCTACGAGCAGTACTTC	CASSFSYEQYF
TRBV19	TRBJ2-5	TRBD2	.	TGTGCCAGTAGTTGGGCTAGCGGGGGACAAGAGACCCAGTACTTC	CASSWASGGQETQYF
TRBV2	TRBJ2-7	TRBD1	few	TGTGCCAGCAGCCCGGACAGGGCTTTTGAGCAGTACTTC	CASSPDRAFEQYF
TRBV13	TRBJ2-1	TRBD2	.	TGTGCCAGCAGCCCTAGGCTAGCGGGGGTATATGAGCAGTTCTTC	CASSPRLAGVYEQFF
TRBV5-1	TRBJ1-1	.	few	TGCGCCAGCAGACCCGGACAGAGTTTGAGCACTGAAGCTTTCTTT	CASRPGQSLSTEAFF
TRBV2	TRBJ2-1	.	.	TGTGCCAGCAGTGAATTGGGCGGGATAGGAAATGAGCAGTTCTTC	CASSELGGIGNEQFF
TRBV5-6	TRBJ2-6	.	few	TGTGCCAGCAGCTCCCAGGGGTCTAGTCTCGTCCTGACTTTC	CASSSQGSSLVLTF
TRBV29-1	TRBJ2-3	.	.	TGCAGCGTTGGAAGAGGAGAAGTCACAGATACGCAGTATTTT	CSVGRGEVTDTQYF
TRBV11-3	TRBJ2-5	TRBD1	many	TGTGCCAGCAGCTTAGGAGACAGGGTAAAACAAGAGACCCAGTACTTC	CASSLGDRVKQETQYF
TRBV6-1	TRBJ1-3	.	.	TGTGCCAGCAACGAGGGGGACCGGGGAAACACCATATATTTT	CASNEGDRGNTIYF
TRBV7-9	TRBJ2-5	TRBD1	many	TGTGCCAGCAGCCGAGGGGACAGGGGGCTGCAAGAGACCCAGTACTTC	CASSRGDRGLQETQYF
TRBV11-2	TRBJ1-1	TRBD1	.	TGTGCCAGCAGCTCCTCAGGGGGCGCGCTATGGATGAACACTGAAGCTTTCTTT	CASSSSGGALWMNTEAFF
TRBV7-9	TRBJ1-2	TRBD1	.	TGTGCCAGCAGTCCACAGGGGTTGAATGGCTACACCTTC	CASSPQGLNGYTF
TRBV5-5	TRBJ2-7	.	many	TGTGCCAGCAGCCCCCGGACGGGGGAGCAGTACTTC	CASSPRTGEQYF
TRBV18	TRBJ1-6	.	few	TGTGCCAGCTCACCGCAGGGGCATGACGGGGCTTCACCCCTCCACTTT	CASSPQGHDGASPLHF
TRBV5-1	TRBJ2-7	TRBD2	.	TGCGCCAGCAGCTACGATCCGGGACTAGGGGACGAGCAGTACTTC	CASSYDPGLGDEQYF
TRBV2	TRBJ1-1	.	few	TGTGCCAGCAGTGTCATGAACACTGAAGCTTTCTTT	CASSVMNTEAFF
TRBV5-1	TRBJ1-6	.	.	TGCGCCAGCAGCTTGGACAGGGCATCTAATTCACCCCTCCACTTT	CASSLDRASNSPLHF
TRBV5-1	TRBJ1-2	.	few	TGCGCCAGCAGCCACCGCGACGGAGACTACACCTTC	CASSHRDGDYTF
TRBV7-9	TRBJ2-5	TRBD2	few	TGTGCCAGTAGTTATGGACTAGCGGAAGAGACCCAGTACTTC	CASSYGLAEETQYF
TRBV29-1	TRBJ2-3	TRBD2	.	TGCAGCGCTGCATGGACTAGCGGGATTGCATCCACGTATTTT	CSAAWTSGIASTYF
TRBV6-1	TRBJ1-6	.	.	TGTGCCATCAGTGAGTCAGTTTCCGAAGGGGGAATTTCACCCCTCCACTTT	CAISESVSEGGISPLHF
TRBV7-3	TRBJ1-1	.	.	TGTGCCACCCCCTGGGGGGGGATTATGAACACTGAAGCTTTCTTT	CATPWGGIMNTEAFF
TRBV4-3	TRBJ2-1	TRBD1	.	TGCGCCAGCAGCCAAGGTTTCAGGGGGCCCGATGAGCAGTTCTTC	CASSQGFRGPDEQFF
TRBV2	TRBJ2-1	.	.	TGTGCCAGCAGTGAAGACGGGGTCAATGAGCAGTTCTTC	CASSEDGVNEQFF
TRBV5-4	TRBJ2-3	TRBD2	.	TGTGCCAGCAGTACACCAGCGGGGGGGCCGACAGATACGCAGTATTTT	CASSTPAGGPTDTQYF
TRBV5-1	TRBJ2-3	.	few	TGCGCCAGCAGCTTGCGGTCAGGAGATACGCAGTATTTT	CASSLRSGDTQYF
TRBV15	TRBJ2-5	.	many	TGTGCCACCAGCAGGGAAGAGGTCCAAGAGACCCAGTACTTC	CATSREEVQETQYF
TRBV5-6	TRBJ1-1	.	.	TGTGCCAGCAGCTTGTTGGGGCTTAACCTCCTGAACACTGAAGCTTTCTTT	CASSLLGLNLLNTEAFF
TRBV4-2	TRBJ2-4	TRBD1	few	TGTGCCAGCAGCCGTGTCACAGGGGGTGAAAACATTCAGTACTTC	CASSRVTGGENIQYF
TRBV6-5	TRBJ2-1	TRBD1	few	TGTGCCAGCAGTCCCGACAGGGGGTCCTACAATGAGCAGTTCTTC	CASSPDRGSYNEQFF
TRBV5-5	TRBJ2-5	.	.	TGTGCCAGCAGCCAGTCGACAAGCCAAGAGACCCAGTACTTC	CASSQSTSQETQYF
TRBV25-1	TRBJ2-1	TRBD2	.	TGTGCCAGCAGTGCAAGGGGACTAGCGGGAAGGAATGAGCAGTTCTTC	CASSARGLAGRNEQFF
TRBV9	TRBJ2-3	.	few	TGTGCCAGCAGCGTACAGGGCGCAGATACGCAGTATTTT	CASSVQGADTQYF
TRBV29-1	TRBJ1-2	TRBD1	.	TGCAGCGTGACTGGACAGGGACGCTATGGCTACACCTTC	CSVTGQGRYGYTF
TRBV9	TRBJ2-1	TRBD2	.	TGTGCCAGCAGCCCATTGGGGGGAGGGTACAATGAGCAGTTCTTC	CASSPLGGGYNEQFF
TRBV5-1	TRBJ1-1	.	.	TGCGCCAGCAGCTTGGAAGTATTTCAGGCGGGTTTCTTT	CASSLEVFQAGFF
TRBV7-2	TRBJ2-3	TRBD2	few	TGTGCCAGCAGCTGGGGGTTAGCGGGAGGCACAGATACGCAGTATTTT	CASSWGLAGGTDTQYF
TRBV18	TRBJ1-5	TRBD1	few	TGTGCCAGCTCTGAGGGACAGGGAAGCAATCAGCCCCAGCATTTT	CASSEGQGSNQPQHF
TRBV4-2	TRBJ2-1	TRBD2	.	TGTGCCAGCTGGAGCGGGGGTCTCTACAATGAGCAGTTCTTC	CASWSGGLYNEQFF